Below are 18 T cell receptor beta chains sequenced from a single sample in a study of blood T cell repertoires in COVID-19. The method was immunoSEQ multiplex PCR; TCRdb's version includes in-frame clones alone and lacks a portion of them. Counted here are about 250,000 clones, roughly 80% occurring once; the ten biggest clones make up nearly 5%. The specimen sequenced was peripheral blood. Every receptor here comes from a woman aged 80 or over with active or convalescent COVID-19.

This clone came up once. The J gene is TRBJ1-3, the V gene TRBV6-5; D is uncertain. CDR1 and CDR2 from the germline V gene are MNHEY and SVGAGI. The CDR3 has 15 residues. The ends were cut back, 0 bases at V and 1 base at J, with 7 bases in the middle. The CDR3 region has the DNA TGTGCCAGCAGTTACTCAGCCGGGTCTGGAAACACCATATATTTT. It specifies CASSYSAGSGNTIYF.

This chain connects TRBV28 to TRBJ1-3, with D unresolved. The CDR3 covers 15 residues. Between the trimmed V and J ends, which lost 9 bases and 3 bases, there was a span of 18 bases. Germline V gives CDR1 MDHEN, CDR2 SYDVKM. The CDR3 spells CASFSGGYDGNTIYF. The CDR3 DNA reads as TGTGCCAGTTTCAGCGGCGGATACGATGGAAACACCATATATTTT.

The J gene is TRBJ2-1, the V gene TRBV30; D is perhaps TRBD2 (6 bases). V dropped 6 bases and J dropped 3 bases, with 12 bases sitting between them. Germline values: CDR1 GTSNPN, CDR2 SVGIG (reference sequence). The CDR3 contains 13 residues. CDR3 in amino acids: CACLGDFYNEQFF. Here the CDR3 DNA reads TGTGCCTGTCTAGGGGACTTCTACAATGAGCAGTTCTTC.

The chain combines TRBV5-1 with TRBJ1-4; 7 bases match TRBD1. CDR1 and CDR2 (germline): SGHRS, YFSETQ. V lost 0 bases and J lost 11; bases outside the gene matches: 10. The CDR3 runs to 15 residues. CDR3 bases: TGCGCCAGCAGCTTGGTCCAAGGGGGCTCGGATAAACTGTTTTTT. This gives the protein CASSLVQGGSDKLFF.

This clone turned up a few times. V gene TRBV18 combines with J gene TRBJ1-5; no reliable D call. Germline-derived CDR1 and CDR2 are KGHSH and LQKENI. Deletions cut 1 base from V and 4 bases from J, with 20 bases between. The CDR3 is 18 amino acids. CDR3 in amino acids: CASSPQPGLASGNQPQHF. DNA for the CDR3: TGTGCCAGCTCACCACAACCCGGTTTGGCTTCGGGGAATCAGCCCCAGCATTTT.

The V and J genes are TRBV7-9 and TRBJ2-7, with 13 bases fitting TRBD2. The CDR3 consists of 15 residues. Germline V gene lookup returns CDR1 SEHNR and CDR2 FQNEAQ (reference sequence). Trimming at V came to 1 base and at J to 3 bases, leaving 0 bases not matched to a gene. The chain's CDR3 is CASSLGLAGGYEQYF. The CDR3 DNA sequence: TGTGCCAGCAGCTTAGGACTAGCGGGGGGCTACGAGCAGTACTTC.

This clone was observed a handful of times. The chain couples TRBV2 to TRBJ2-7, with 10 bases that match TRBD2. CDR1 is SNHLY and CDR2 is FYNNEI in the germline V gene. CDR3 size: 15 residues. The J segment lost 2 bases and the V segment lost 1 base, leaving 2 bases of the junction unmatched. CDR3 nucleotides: TGTGCCAGCAGTGAAGGGACTAGCGGCACCTACGAGCAGTACTTC. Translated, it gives CASSEGTSGTYEQYF.

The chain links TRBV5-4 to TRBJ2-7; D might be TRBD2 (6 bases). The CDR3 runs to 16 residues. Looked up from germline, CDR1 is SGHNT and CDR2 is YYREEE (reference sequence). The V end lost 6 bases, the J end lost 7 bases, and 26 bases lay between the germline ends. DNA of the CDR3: TGTGCCAGCACCAAAACCCTGGCTAGCGAGGTGGGGGAGCAGTACTTC. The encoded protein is CASTKTLASEVGEQYF.

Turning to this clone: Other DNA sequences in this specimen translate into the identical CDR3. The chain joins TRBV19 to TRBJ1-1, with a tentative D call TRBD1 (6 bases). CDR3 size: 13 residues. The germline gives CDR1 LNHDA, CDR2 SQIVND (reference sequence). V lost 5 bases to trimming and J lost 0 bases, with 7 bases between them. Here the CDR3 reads CASSGQMNTEAFF. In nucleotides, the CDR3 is TGTGCCAGTAGTGGACAGATGAACACTGAAGCTTTCTTT. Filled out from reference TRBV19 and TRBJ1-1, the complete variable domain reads DGGITQSPKYLFRKEGQNVTLSCEQNLNHDAMYWYRQDPGQGLRLIYYSQIVNDFQKGDIAEGYSVSREKKESFPLTVTSAQKNPTAFYLCASSGQMNTEAFFGQGTRLTVV.

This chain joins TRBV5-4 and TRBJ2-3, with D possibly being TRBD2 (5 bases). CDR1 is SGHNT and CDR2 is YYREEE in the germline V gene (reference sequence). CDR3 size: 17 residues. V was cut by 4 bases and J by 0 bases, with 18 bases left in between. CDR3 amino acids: CASSLLSDSRSTDTQYF. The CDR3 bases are TGTGCCAGCAGCCTACTTAGCGACTCCCGTAGCACAGATACGCAGTATTTT. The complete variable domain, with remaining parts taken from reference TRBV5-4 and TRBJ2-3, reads ETGVTQSPTHLIKTRGQQVTLRCSSQSGHNTVSWYQQALGQGPQFIFQYYREEENGRGNFPPRFSGLQFPNYSSELNVNALELDDSALYLCASSLLSDSRSTDTQYFGPGTRLTVL.

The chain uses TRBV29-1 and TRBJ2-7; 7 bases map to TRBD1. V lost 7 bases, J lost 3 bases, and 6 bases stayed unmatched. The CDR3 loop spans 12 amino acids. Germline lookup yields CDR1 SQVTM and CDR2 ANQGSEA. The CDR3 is CSARDSYYEQYF. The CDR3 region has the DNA TGCAGCGCCCGGGACAGCTACTACGAGCAGTACTTC.

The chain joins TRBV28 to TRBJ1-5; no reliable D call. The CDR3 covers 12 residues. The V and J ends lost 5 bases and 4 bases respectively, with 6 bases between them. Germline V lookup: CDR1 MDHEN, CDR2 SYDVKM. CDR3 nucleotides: TGTGCCAGCAGTGGCGGGAATCAGCCCCAGCATTTT. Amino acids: CASSGGNQPQHF.

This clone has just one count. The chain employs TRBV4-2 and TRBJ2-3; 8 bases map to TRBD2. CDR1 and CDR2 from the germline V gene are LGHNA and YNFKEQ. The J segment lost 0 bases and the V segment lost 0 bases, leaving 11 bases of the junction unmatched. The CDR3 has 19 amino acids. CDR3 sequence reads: CASSQEASGGPTSTDTQYF. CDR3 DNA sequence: TGTGCCAGCAGCCAAGAGGCGAGCGGGGGCCCCACTAGCACAGATACGCAGTATTTT.

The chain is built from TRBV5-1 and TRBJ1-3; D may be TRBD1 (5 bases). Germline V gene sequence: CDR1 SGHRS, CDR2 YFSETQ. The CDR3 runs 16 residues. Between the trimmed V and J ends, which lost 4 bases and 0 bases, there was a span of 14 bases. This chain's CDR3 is CASSQTGVSSGNTIYF. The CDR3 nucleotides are TGCGCCAGCAGCCAAACAGGAGTTAGCTCTGGAAACACCATATATTTT.

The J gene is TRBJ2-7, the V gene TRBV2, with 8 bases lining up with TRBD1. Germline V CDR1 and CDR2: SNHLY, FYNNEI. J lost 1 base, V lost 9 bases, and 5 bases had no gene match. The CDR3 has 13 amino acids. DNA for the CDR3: TGTGCCAGAGGACAGGGTACATCCTACGAGCAGTACTTC. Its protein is CARGQGTSYEQYF.

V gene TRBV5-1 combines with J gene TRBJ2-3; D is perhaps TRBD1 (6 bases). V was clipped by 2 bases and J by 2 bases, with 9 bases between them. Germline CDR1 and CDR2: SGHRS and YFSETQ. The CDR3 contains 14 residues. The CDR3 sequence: CASSLQGYTDTQYF. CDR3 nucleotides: TGCGCCAGCAGCTTACAGGGTTACACAGATACGCAGTATTTT.

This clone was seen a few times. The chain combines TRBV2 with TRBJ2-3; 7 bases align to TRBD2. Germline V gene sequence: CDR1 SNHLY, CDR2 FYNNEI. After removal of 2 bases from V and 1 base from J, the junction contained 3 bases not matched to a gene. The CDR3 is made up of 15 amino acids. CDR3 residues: CASSELAAGTDTQYF. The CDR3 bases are TGTGCCAGCAGTGAACTAGCGGCTGGCACAGATACGCAGTATTTT.

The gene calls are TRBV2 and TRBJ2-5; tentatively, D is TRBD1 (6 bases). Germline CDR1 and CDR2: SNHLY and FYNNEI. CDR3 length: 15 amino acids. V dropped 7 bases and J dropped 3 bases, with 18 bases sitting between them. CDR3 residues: CASNNRDTHEETQYF. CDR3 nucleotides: TGTGCCAGCAACAACCGGGACACACATGAAGAGACCCAGTACTTC.